These 20 T cell receptor beta chains share one sample of origin, sequenced in a study of persistence of HIV-infected CD4 T cells. Stimulation used 10 ug/mL lysate from CMV-infected fibroblasts. CD40L-negative CD69-negative CD45RO-high memory CD4+ T cells were sorted as populations depleted of antigen-responding cells. This was the immunoSEQ version 4 assay in survey mode. TCRdb keeps only in-frame clones here, not all; method: immunoSEQ multiplex PCR. The repertoire includes more than 25,000 clones, roughly three quarters of them detected once, and about 0.75% sits in the top ten. These receptors are not linked to any known antigen. The sequencing used CD4+ T cells sorted from PBMCs after approximately 18-hour stimulation, collected from a patient who received antiretroviral therapy. These TCRs come from an adult woman with HIV who was CMV-seropositive.

The chain employs TRBV2 and TRBJ2-4; 9 nucleotides match TRBD2. With 5 bases clipped from V and 3 bases from J, the junction kept 5 bases outside the gene matches. Germline V CDR1 and CDR2: SNHLY, FYNNEI. The CDR3 extends over 15 amino acids. The CDR3, as DNA: TGTGCCAGCAGTAGGGATAGCGGGGGCAAAAACATTCAGTACTTC. Translation: CASSRDSGGKNIQYF.

This chain links TRBV28 with TRBJ1-6, with D uncertain. V lost 3 bases and J 7 bases, leaving 7 bases between the germline ends. The germline V gene encodes CDR1 MDHEN and CDR2 SYDVKM. The CDR3 length is 13 residues. Here the CDR3 reads CASSFGVNSPLHF. CDR3 DNA: TGTGCCAGCAGTTTCGGGGTCAATTCACCCCTCCACTTT.

This chain connects TRBV6-1 to TRBJ2-7; possible D gene TRBD2, 5 bases. V lost 3 bases to trimming and J lost 1 base, with 7 bases between them. Germline V gene lookup returns CDR1 MNHNS and CDR2 SASEGT. The CDR3 is made up of 13 amino acids. This CDR3 reads CASSERASYEQYF. The CDR3 DNA is TGTGCCAGCAGTGAGAGGGCGTCCTACGAGCAGTACTTC.

CDR3 amino acids: CASSQDRNYGYTF. The CDR3 DNA sequence: TGTGCCAGCTCACAGGACAGGAACTATGGCTACACCTTC. This chain joins TRBV18 and TRBJ1-2; 7 bases map to TRBD1. This CDR3 has 13 residues. The V gene's germline CDR1 is KGHSH and CDR2 LQKENI. V was pared by 4 bases and J by 2 bases, with 1 base of the junction left unmatched.

V usage is TRBV19 and J usage is TRBJ1-1; D gene uncertain. The CDR3 has 16 amino acids. V lost 0 bases, J lost 0 bases, and 11 bases lay in between. CDR1 LNHDA and CDR2 SQIVND come from the germline V gene (reference sequence). CDR3 in amino acids: CASSIDPRRLNTEAFF. The DNA for the CDR3 is TGTGCCAGTAGTATAGATCCCCGGCGGCTGAACACTGAAGCTTTCTTT.

This chain links TRBV18 with TRBJ2-2, with D unresolved. This CDR3 has 14 amino acids. The V end was cut by 5 bases, the J end by 3 bases, with 10 bases between. The germline V gene has CDR1 KGHSH and CDR2 LQKENI. The CDR3 sequence: CASSSIGDTGELFF. The CDR3 nucleotides read TGTGCCAGCTCATCCATTGGGGACACCGGGGAGCTGTTTTTT.

This sequence joins TRBV6-2 or TRBV6-3 and TRBJ2-1; 7 nucleotides match TRBD1. Trimming at V came to 7 bases and at J to 4 bases, leaving 10 bases not matched to a gene. Germline CDR1 and CDR2: MNHEY and SVGEGT. The CDR3 runs 15 residues. The CDR3 loop is CASTPARDSYNEQFF. Written as DNA, the CDR3 is TGTGCCAGCACCCCCGCCAGGGACAGTTACAATGAGCAGTTCTTC.

The rearrangement joins TRBV7-3 to TRBJ2-3; D perhaps matches TRBD2 (7 bases). Looked up from germline, CDR1 is SGHTA and CDR2 is FQGTGA. Trimming stripped 7 bases from V and 3 bases from J, with 14 bases between. The length of the CDR3 is 14 residues. CDR3 nucleotide sequence: TGTGCCAGCAACCGCGGGGGCGGGACAGATACGCAGTATTTT. It encodes CASNRGGGTDTQYF. The full variable domain, rest sourced from reference TRBV7-3 and TRBJ2-3, is GAGVSQTPSNKVTEKGKYVELRCDPISGHTALYWYRQSLGQGPEFLIYFQGTGAADDSGLPNDRFFAVRPEGSVSTLKIQRTERGDSAVYLCASNRGGGTDTQYFGPGTRLTVL.

V is TRBV15 and J is TRBJ1-1; D not resolved. The V and J ends lost 0 bases and 0 bases respectively, with 5 bases between them. This CDR3 region has 14 residues. The germline gives CDR1 LNHNV, CDR2 YYDKDF (reference sequence). Here the CDR3 reads CATSRDGLNTEAFF. DNA for the CDR3: TGTGCCACCAGCAGAGACGGCCTGAACACTGAAGCTTTCTTT.

This clone was observed a handful of times. The CDR3 DNA is TGTGCCAGTAGTATCGGGACAGGGCTGGATACGCAGTATTTT. Residues: CASSIGTGLDTQYF. The chain carries TRBV19 and TRBJ2-3; TRBD1 matches at 9 bases. V gave up 3 bases and J gave up 6 bases; unmatched junction bases: 4. CDR3 length equals 14 residues. Germline CDR1 and CDR2: LNHDA and SQIVND (reference sequence). Looking up the rest from reference TRBV19 and TRBJ2-3 gives the full variable domain: DGGITQSPKYLFRKEGQNVTLSCEQNLNHDAMYWYRQDPGQGLRLIYYSQIVNDFQKGDIAEGYSVSREKKESFPLTVTSAQKNPTAFYLCASSIGTGLDTQYFGPGTRLTVL.

The rearrangement joins TRBV10-3 to TRBJ2-1; 8 bases are shared with TRBD2. The CDR3 is made up of 18 amino acids. Germline lookup yields CDR1 ENHRY and CDR2 SYGVKD. Trimming at V came to 3 bases and at J to 5 bases, leaving 15 bases not matched to a gene. In DNA, the CDR3 is TGTGCCATCAGTGACCCCTCGGGTGTCGGGGGGGGCAACAATGAGCAGTTCTTC. Its translation: CAISDPSGVGGGNNEQFF.

The V gene is TRBV7-3, the J gene TRBJ2-1; TRBD1 aligns across 9 bases. Trimming cost V 2 bases and J 5 bases; bases outside gene matches: 10. This CDR3 has 17 residues. The germline gives CDR1 SGHTA, CDR2 FQGTGA. CDR3: CASSLRTGTGRHNEQFF. Here the CDR3 DNA reads TGTGCCAGCAGCTTACGCACCGGGACAGGGAGGCACAATGAGCAGTTCTTC.

Worth noting for this clone: This specimen includes other DNA sequences encoding the same CDR3. The V gene is TRBV5-1, the J gene TRBJ2-5, with 9 bases that match TRBD1. V lost 4 bases to trimming and J lost 3 bases; unmatched junction nucleotides: 1. The CDR3 length is 13 residues. CDR1 SGHRS and CDR2 YFSETQ come from the germline V gene. The CDR3 bases are TGCGCCAGCAGCCGACAGGGGGAAGAGACCCAGTACTTC. This translates into CASSRQGEETQYF.

The genes are TRBV30 and TRBJ1-4; TRBD1 is a possible D gene (5 bases). The V gene lost 4 bases and the J gene lost 10 bases, with 16 bases spanning the gap. Germline V gene data show CDR1 as GTSNPN and CDR2 as SVGIG (reference sequence). CDR3 length: 13 residues. CDR3 coding DNA: TGTGCCTGGACAGGCGCAGGGTCGGGAAAACTGTTTTTT. Protein: CAWTGAGSGKLFF.

The DNA of the CDR3 is TGTGCCAGCAGCTTGGTTTTTAGCGGGGGTAATGAGCAGTTCTTC. Its protein is CASSLVFSGGNEQFF. The V gene is TRBV5-4, the J gene TRBJ2-1; 9 nucleotides align to TRBD2. Germline CDR1 and CDR2: SGHNT and YYREEE (reference sequence). The trim removed 0 bases at V and 7 bases at J, leaving 5 bases unmatched. This CDR3 is built from 15 residues. The full variable domain, with the rest looked up from reference TRBV5-4 and TRBJ2-1, is ETGVTQSPTHLIKTRGQQVTLRCSSQSGHNTVSWYQQALGQGPQFIFQYYREEENGRGNFPPRFSGLQFPNYSSELNVNALELDDSALYLCASSLVFSGGNEQFFGPGTRLTVL.

The chain carries TRBV12-5 and TRBJ1-5, with D possibly matching TRBD1 (5 bases). The CDR3 contains 11 residues. V lost 9 bases and J 7 bases, leaving 10 bases between the germline ends. Germline CDR1 and CDR2: LGHNT and FRNRAP. CDR3 DNA: TGTGCTAGCGCCTGGGGGCAGCCCCAGCATTTT. This translates into CASAWGQPQHF.

The chain carries TRBV7-8 and TRBJ1-1; D perhaps matches TRBD1 (6 bases). This CDR3 region has 13 residues. V dropped 5 bases and J dropped 6 bases, with 13 bases sitting between them. Germline V gives CDR1 SGHVS, CDR2 FQNEAQ. For the CDR3, the DNA is TGTGCCAGCAGCGGAGGGGGGGCCGCTGAAGCTTTCTTT. Translating gives CASSGGGAAEAFF. The full variable domain, its missing parts supplied by reference TRBV7-8 and TRBJ1-1, is GAGVSQSPRYKVAKRGQDVALRCDPISGHVSLFWYQQALGQGPEFLTYFQNEAQLDKSGLPSDRFFAERPEGSVSTLKIQRTQQEDSAVYLCASSGGGAAEAFFGQGTRLTVV.

This clone was detected a few times. V and J are TRBV30 and TRBJ1-3; D remains unclear. Germline V lookup: CDR1 GTSNPN, CDR2 SVGIG (reference sequence). V lost 7 bases and J 3 bases, leaving 13 bases between the germline ends. The CDR3 totals 13 residues. Here the CDR3 reads CASLQFFGNTIYF. The CDR3 nucleotides read TGTGCCTCGTTACAGTTTTTTGGAAACACCATATATTTT.

The chain links TRBV7-3 to TRBJ2-3, with D possibly being TRBD1 (6 bases). V was pared by 5 bases and J by 8 bases, with 17 bases between. CDR1 SGHTA and CDR2 FQGTGA come from the germline V gene. The CDR3 contains 14 residues. The CDR3 DNA reads as TGTGCCAGCAGCCCCGACTGGGGGCGAGGTACGCAGTATTTT. The encoded protein is CASSPDWGRGTQYF. The full variable domain, completed using reference TRBV7-3 and TRBJ2-3, is GAGVSQTPSNKVTEKGKYVELRCDPISGHTALYWYRQSLGQGPEFLIYFQGTGAADDSGLPNDRFFAVRPEGSVSTLKIQRTERGDSAVYLCASSPDWGRGTQYFGPGTRLTVL.

The chain links TRBV5-1 to TRBJ2-7; no definite D call. CDR3 length: 14 amino acids. Between the trimmed V and J ends, which lost 1 base and 6 bases, there was a span of 14 bases. Germline V gene data show CDR1 as SGHRS and CDR2 as YFSETQ. The CDR3 bases are TGCGCCAGCAGCTTGCGGGCGGTCTCGGGCGAGCAGTACTTC. It yields the protein CASSLRAVSGEQYF.